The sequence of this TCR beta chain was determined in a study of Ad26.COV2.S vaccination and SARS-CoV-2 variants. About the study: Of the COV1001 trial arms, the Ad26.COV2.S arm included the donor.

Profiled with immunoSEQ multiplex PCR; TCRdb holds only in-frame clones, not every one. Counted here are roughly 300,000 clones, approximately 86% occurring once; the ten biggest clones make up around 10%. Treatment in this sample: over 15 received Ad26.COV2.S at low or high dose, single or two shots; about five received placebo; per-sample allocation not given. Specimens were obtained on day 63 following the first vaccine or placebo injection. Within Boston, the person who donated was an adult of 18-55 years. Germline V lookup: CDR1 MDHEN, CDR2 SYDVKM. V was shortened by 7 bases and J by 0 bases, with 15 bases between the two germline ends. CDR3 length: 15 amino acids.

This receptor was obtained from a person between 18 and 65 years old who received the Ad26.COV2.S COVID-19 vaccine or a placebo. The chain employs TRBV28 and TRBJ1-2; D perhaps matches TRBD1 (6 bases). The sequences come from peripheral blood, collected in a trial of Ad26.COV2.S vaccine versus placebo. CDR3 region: CASTSHRDPNYGYTF. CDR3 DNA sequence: TGTGCCAGCACCTCTCACAGGGACCCTAACTATGGCTACACCTTC.